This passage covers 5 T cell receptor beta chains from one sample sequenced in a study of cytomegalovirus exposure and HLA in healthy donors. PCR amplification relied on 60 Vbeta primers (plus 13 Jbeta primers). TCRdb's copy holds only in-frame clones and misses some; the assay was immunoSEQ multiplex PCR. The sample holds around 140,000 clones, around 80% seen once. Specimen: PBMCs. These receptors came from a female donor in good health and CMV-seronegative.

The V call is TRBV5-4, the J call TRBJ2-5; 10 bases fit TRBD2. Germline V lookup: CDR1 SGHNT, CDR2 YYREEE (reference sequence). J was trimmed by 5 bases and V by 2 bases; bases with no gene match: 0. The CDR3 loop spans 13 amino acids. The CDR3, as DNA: TGTGCCAGCAGCTTTAGCGGGAGGGAGACCCAGTACTTC. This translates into CASSFSGRETQYF.

CDR3 in amino acids: CASSSGQGSDTEAFF. CDR3 nucleotide sequence: TGTGCCAGCAGCTCCGGACAGGGATCGGACACTGAAGCTTTCTTT. V is TRBV7-6 and J is TRBJ1-1; TRBD1 matches 8 bases. The CDR3 covers 15 residues. V trimming: 4 bases; J trimming: 3 bases; junction bases outside the gene matches: 7. Germline CDR1 SGHVS, CDR2 FNYEAQ.

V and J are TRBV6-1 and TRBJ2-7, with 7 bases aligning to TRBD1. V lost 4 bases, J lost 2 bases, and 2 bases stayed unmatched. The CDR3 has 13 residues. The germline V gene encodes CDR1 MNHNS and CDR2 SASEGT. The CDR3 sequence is CASSGQGPYEQYF. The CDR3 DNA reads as TGTGCCAGCAGTGGACAGGGTCCCTACGAGCAGTACTTC.

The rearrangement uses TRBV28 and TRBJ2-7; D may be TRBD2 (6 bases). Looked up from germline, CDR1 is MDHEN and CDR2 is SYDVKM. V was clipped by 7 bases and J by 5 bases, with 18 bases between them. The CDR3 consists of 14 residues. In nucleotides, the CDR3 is TGTGCCAGCACCCCCTCTGGGGGGTATAACGAGCAGTACTTC. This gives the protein CASTPSGGYNEQYF.

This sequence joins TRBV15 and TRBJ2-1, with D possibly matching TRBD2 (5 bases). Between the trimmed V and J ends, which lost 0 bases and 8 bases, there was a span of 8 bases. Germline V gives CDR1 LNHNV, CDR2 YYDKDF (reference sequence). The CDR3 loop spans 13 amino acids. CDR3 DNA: TGTGCCACCAGCAGAGATAAGAGGGATGAGCAGTTCTTC. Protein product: CATSRDKRDEQFF. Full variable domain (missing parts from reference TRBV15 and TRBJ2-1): DAMVIQNPRYQVTQFGKPVTLSCSQTLNHNVMYWYQQKSSQAPKLLFHYYDKDFNNEADTPDNFQSRRPNTSFCFLDIRSPGLGDTAMYLCATSRDKRDEQFFGPGTRLTVL.